This T cell receptor beta chain was sequenced for a study of OX40 agonist ivuxolimab in advanced cancers. Study results and caveats: A proportion of nonresponders additionally exhibited low normalized T-cell clonal expansion. At doses 0.1 to 3.0 mg/kg, CD4+ and CD8+ clones expanded.

The ends were cut back, 3 bases at V and 4 bases at J, with 9 bases in the middle. Germline CDR1 reads SGHVS; CDR2 reads FQNEAQ. The CDR3 runs to 13 residues. Regarding this clone: Its antigen is still unknown.

The repertoire was sequenced with immunoSEQ multiplex PCR; TCRdb's copy has only in-frame clones and lacks some. The sample lists 34,000 or so clones; about 83% were seen once. The sequencing used CD4+ or CD8+ T cells sorted from blood, collected in a trial of the OX40 agonist ivuxolimab. The sequence was collected from an adult with an advanced solid tumor such as melanoma, head and neck, liver or kidney cancer. The chain joins TRBV7-8 to TRBJ1-2, with a possible D match to TRBD1 (5 bases). The CDR3 sequence is CASSLGPTYGYTF. The CDR3 bases are TGTGCCAGCAGCTTGGGACCGACCTATGGCTACACCTTC.